The source of this TCR beta chain is a study of human CD8 memory T cell subsets. Making the TCR beta libraries relied on UMI-labeled 5' RACE. TCRdb re-called the 5' RACE reads and catalogs CDR3 proteins one per entry, DNA excluded. In total, the table holds around 9,600 distinct CDR3 sequences. Per the germline V gene, CDR1 is SQVTM and CDR2 is ANQGSEA. The CDR3 consists of 13 residues. TPEX cells were early memory CD8+ T cells (CCR7+ PD-1+ TIGIT+) that had exhausted-like traits. This TCR derives from a human donor in good health. The chain carries TRBV29-1 and TRBJ2-1; the TCRdb call, TRBD1, lacks DNA for checking. Sequencing input: CD8+ T cells from PBMCs. The chain's CDR3 is CSVEGTPGNEQFF.